Shown below are 8 T cell receptor beta chains from a single sample sequenced in a study of CD8 T cells in ankylosing spondylitis. Each CDR3 protein gets one entry after TCRdb re-called the 5' RACE reads with MiXCR. The sample yields approximately 42,000 distinct CDR3 sequences, approximately 10% seen once. Sequenced input: blood, either unsorted or a sorted T cell fraction (not recorded which). The receptors stem from a male donor with ankylosing spondylitis or in good health (not recorded which).

Notes on this clonotype: A much larger clone is a single base away; this may be a read error. The J gene is TRBJ1-1, the V gene TRBV7-2; no firm D call. This CDR3 is 13 amino acids long. From germline, CDR1 is SGHTA and CDR2 FQGNSA. The ends were cut back, 3 bases at V and 4 bases at J, with 9 bases in the middle. CDR3 residues: CASSFSHGTEAFF. The CDR3 DNA reads TGTGCCAGCAGCTTCTCGCATGGCACTGAAGCTTTCTTT.

With regard to this clonotype: Germline is not matched at one junction end, which may reflect a read error. This rearrangement joins TRBV5-1 to TRBJ2-1; 7 bases are shared with TRBD2. Per the germline V gene, CDR1 is SGHRS and CDR2 is YFSETQ. The CDR3 spans 16 residues. CDR3 region: CASSLEASGGYSEQFF. The CDR3 nucleotides are TGCGCCAGCAGCTTGGAGGCTAGCGGCGGTTACAGTGAGCAGTTCTTC.

This clonotype was counted ten times or more. V usage is TRBV5-1 and J usage is TRBJ1-1; TRBD1 matches 8 bases. The J segment lost 0 bases and the V segment lost 3 bases, leaving 10 bases of the junction unmatched. The length of the CDR3 is 17 residues. Germline V gives CDR1 SGHRS, CDR2 YFSETQ. The CDR3 sequence: CASSYRTGRFMNTEAFF. The CDR3 nucleotides are TGCGCCAGCAGCTACAGGACAGGGCGATTTATGAACACTGAAGCTTTCTTT.

Comment on this clonotype: Being one base from a much bigger clone, this may be a read error. The genes are TRBV28 and TRBJ1-5; D remains unclear. CDR1 is MDHEN, CDR2 SYDVKM, per germline. The CDR3 runs to 12 residues. Trimming cost V 7 bases and J 4 bases, with 8 bases left between them. As DNA, the CDR3 is TGTGCCAGCAAAGTCGGGAATCAGCCCCAGCATTTT. Protein sequence: CASKVGNQPQHF.

This clonotype was picked up many times. The chain combines TRBV29-1 with TRBJ2-7; tentatively, D is TRBD1 (6 bases). V was clipped by 6 bases and J by 4 bases, with 19 bases between them. The CDR3 runs 14 residues. Germline V CDR1 and CDR2: SQVTM, ANQGSEA. CDR3 residues: CSVAAGTPLYEQYF. The CDR3 coding sequence is TGCAGCGTCGCCGCCGGGACACCGTTGTACGAGCAGTACTTC.

The chain joins TRBV7-2 to TRBJ2-3; 7 bases are a match to TRBD2. The CDR3 runs to 14 residues. CDR1 and CDR2 (germline): SGHTA, FQGNSA. V lost 4 bases, J lost 1 base, and 2 bases stayed unmatched. Here the CDR3 reads CASSSGLRTDTQYF. CDR3 nucleotides: TGTGCCAGCAGCTCGGGACTACGCACAGATACGCAGTATTTT.

This clonotype was seen at least ten times. The chain combines TRBV5-1 with TRBJ2-1, with 8 bases aligning to TRBD1. The CDR3 consists of 14 residues. Per the germline V gene, CDR1 is SGHRS and CDR2 is YFSETQ. Trimming at V came to 4 bases and at J to 5 bases, leaving 5 bases not matched to a gene. This CDR3 reads CASSMTGVDNEQFF. CDR3 in DNA: TGCGCCAGCAGCATGACAGGGGTCGACAATGAGCAGTTCTTC.

This clonotype was found many times. This chain uses TRBV5-1 with TRBJ2-5; perhaps TRBD1 as D (6 bases). V was trimmed by 5 bases and J by 5 bases, leaving 10 bases between them. Germline lookup yields CDR1 SGHRS and CDR2 YFSETQ. This CDR3 is built from 12 residues. CDR3 region: CASRQGVETQYF. For the CDR3, the DNA is TGCGCCAGCAGACAGGGAGTGGAGACCCAGTACTTC. The full variable domain, rest sourced from reference TRBV5-1 and TRBJ2-5, is KAGVTQTPRYLIKTRGQQVTLSCSPISGHRSVSWYQQTPGQGLQFLFEYFSETQRNKGNFPGRFSGRQFSNSRSEMNVSTLELGDSALYLCASRQGVETQYFGPGTRLLVL.